Listed below are T cell receptor beta chains from one sample, sequenced in a study of shared clonotypes between healthy human individuals. The data were produced by immunoSEQ multiplex PCR, yet TCRdb's version contains in-frame clones alone and is incomplete. The data contain 550,000 to 800,000 clones, roughly 70% of them singletons. Source material: memory CD4+ T cells sorted from blood. These receptors were obtained from a woman aged 25 to 39 in good health. Both conserved end residues are part of each CDR3. D genes are given only for firm matches. Where a row states a size, it is once, few, many or the class of an expanded clone; other rows omit it.

TRBV7-9	-	TRBD2	TRBJ2-7	TGTGCCAGCAGCGGCCGAAAGCGGGATTCCACCTACGAGCAGTACTTC	CASSGRKRDSTYEQYF
TRBV6-1	-	-	TRBJ2-5	TGTGCCAGCTGGCGGGGAGTGGAGACCCAGTACTTC	CASWRGVETQYF
TRBV6-5	-	-	TRBJ2-7	TGTGCCAGCAAATTACAGGGGAGGATCTACGAGCAGTACTTC	CASKLQGRIYEQYF
TRBV5-1	once	TRBD2	TRBJ2-1	TGCGCCAGCAGCTTAACAGCGGGAGGGCCCGATGAGCAGTTCTTC	CASSLTAGGPDEQFF
TRBV27	-	-	TRBJ2-3	TGTGCCAGCAGTCCCCAGTCGGATACGCAGTATTTT	CASSPQSDTQYF
TRBV10-2	-	TRBD2	TRBJ2-3	TGCGCCAGCAGTGGAACAAGGAGGACCCCGGGACTAGCGGGTCCGCGTCCTTCTACGCAGTATTTT	CASSGTRRTPGLAGPRPSTQYF
TRBV19	-	-	TRBJ1-4	TGTGCCAGCTCAATTGCAACTAATGAAAAACTGTTTTTT	CASSIATNEKLFF
TRBV30	-	TRBD2	TRBJ2-1	TGTGCCTGGAAAGCGGGATTCTCCTACAATGAGCAGTTCTTC	CAWKAGFSYNEQFF
TRBV28	-	-	TRBJ2-5	TGTGCCAGCAGTTCGCCGGCGGCAGCGGAGACCCAGTACTTC	CASSSPAAAETQYF
TRBV5-4	-	-	TRBJ2-2	TGTGCCAGCAGCCCATACAACGACAGGCGGTTCGCGAACACCGGGGAGCTGTTTTTT	CASSPYNDRRFANTGELFF
TRBV4-1	-	-	TRBJ2-3	TGCGCCAGCAGCCCCCAAATAGGCCACACAGATACGCAGTATTTT	CASSPQIGHTDTQYF
TRBV9	-	TRBD2	TRBJ2-7	TGTGCCAGCAGCCATGCGTTAGCGGGAGAACTGTACGAGCAGTACTTC	CASSHALAGELYEQYF
TRBV7-2	-	-	TRBJ2-5	TGTGCCAGCAGCTCTTACGGGGAGACCCAGTACTTC	CASSSYGETQYF
TRBV28	-	TRBD2	TRBJ2-7	TGTGCCAGCAGACCGACTAGCGGGAGGTTCTACGAGCAGTACTTC	CASRPTSGRFYEQYF
TRBV19	-	TRBD1	TRBJ2-1	TGTGCCAGTAGTCCGGGACAGGGAAACAATGAGCAGTTCTTC	CASSPGQGNNEQFF
TRBV30	-	-	TRBJ1-6	TGTGCCGTCAAAGGGGGAAGCTCCTATAATTCACCCCTCCACTTT	CAVKGGSSYNSPLHF
TRBV6-1	-	-	TRBJ1-1	TGTGCCAGCAGTGCGTGGGGGGACACTGAAGCTTTCTTT	CASSAWGDTEAFF
TRBV18	-	-	TRBJ2-1	TGTGCCAGCTCACCGGTGCAGAGCTCCTACAATGAGCAGTTCTTC	CASSPVQSSYNEQFF
TRBV5-4	few	-	TRBJ2-1	TGTGCCAGCAGCTTGGCGGGATATAATAGTGAGCAGTTCTTC	CASSLAGYNSEQFF
TRBV10-1	once	TRBD1	TRBJ2-7	TGCGCCAGCAGTGACACAGGGGTGATTTACGAGCAGTACTTC	CASSDTGVIYEQYF
TRBV4-1	-	-	TRBJ2-5	TGCGCCAGCAGCCCGCCTTCGGGGAATCGGGAGACCCAGTACTTC	CASSPPSGNRETQYF
TRBV28	-	-	TRBJ2-7	TGTGCCAGCGGGATAGCGGTCGAGCAGTACTTC	CASGIAVEQYF
TRBV10-3	once	-	TRBJ2-3	TGTGCCATCAGTGTGTCCAGGGACGGCACAGATACGCAGTATTTT	CAISVSRDGTDTQYF
TRBV18	-	-	TRBJ2-7	TGTGCCAGCTCACTACCCGGACGCGAGCAGTACTTC	CASSLPGREQYF
TRBV28	-	-	TRBJ2-7	TGTGCCAGCAGTTCCTCTTCGCCGCAATACTTC	CASSSSSPQYF
TRBV28	many	-	TRBJ1-1	TGTGCCAGCAGTCCTCCGACAGGACCCCTTGAAGCTTTCTTT	CASSPPTGPLEAFF
TRBV29-1	-	-	TRBJ2-2	TGCAGCGTTGAAACAGAGAAAGGACTAACAACCGGGGAGCTGTTTTTT	CSVETEKGLTTGELFF
TRBV6-1	-	TRBD1	TRBJ2-7	TGTGCCAGCAGTGAAGGGACAGGGGCTTTCTACGAGCAGTACTTC	CASSEGTGAFYEQYF
TRBV15	-	-	TRBJ2-6	TGTGCCACCGAATTCGCCGGGGCCAACGTCCTGACTTTC	CATEFAGANVLTF
TRBV7-8	-	-	TRBJ2-5	TGTGCCAGCAGCTCACGACACGAGACCCAGTACTTC	CASSSRHETQYF
TRBV7-8	-	TRBD2	TRBJ2-7	TGTGCCAGCAGCCAAAGCGGGACGACCTACGAGCAGTACTTC	CASSQSGTTYEQYF
TRBV28	-	TRBD2	TRBJ2-7	TGTGCCAGCAGTCGGGGACTAGCGGGAGGGATCTACGAGCAGTACTTC	CASSRGLAGGIYEQYF
TRBV4-1	-	TRBD2	TRBJ2-5	TGCGCCAGCAGCCAAGGACTAGCGGGAGGGCCGTCGCAGAACACCCAGTACTTC	CASSQGLAGGPSQNTQYF
TRBV7-9	-	-	TRBJ2-1	TGTGCCAGCAGCTCCTCGTCGGGGGGTTACAGGGACGGCAATGAGCAGTTCTTC	CASSSSSGGYRDGNEQFF
TRBV25-1	-	TRBD1	TRBJ2-3	TGTGCCAGCAGTGGGACAGGGGGCTGGACAGATACGCAGTATTTT	CASSGTGGWTDTQYF
TRBV5-1	-	TRBD1	TRBJ1-2	TGCGCCAGCAGCTCGGACAGGGGTAGCTATGGCTACACCTTC	CASSSDRGSYGYTF
TRBV29-1	-	-	TRBJ2-5	TGCAGCGTCCGGGGGACAGCGCACCAAGAGACCCAGTACTTC	CSVRGTAHQETQYF
TRBV10-3	many	TRBD1	TRBJ1-1	TGTGCCATCAGTGAGTCGGCAGGGGGATACGCTGAAGCTTTCTTT	CAISESAGGYAEAFF
TRBV19	few	TRBD2	TRBJ2-5	TGTGCCAGTAGTACAGGACTAGCGGCGTGGGAGACCCAGTACTTC	CASSTGLAAWETQYF
TRBV7-2	-	TRBD1	TRBJ2-7	TGTGCCAGCAGCTTAAGATCCTTACGGACAGGGGGCTCCTACGAGCAGTACTTC	CASSLRSLRTGGSYEQYF
TRBV7-2	-	-	TRBJ2-1	TGTGCCAGCAGCTTAGGGGCTTTGTTAGTCGGGACAGAGCAGTTCTTC	CASSLGALLVGTEQFF
TRBV9	few	TRBD2	TRBJ2-7	TGTGCCAGCAGCGTAGAAGCGGGGGCAACCTACGAGCAGTACTTC	CASSVEAGATYEQYF
TRBV28	-	-	TRBJ2-7	TGTGCCACCACGACGAACGGGGTACCCGAGCAGTACTTC	CATTTNGVPEQYF
TRBV30	many	TRBD2	TRBJ2-7	TGTGCCTGGAGTAAGGGGTCTAGCGGGAGTTGGGAGCAGTACTTC	CAWSKGSSGSWEQYF
TRBV7-9	-	-	TRBJ1-2	TGTGCCAGCAGCCCAAGACAGGCTCTGCGGGTTTATGGCTACACCTTC	CASSPRQALRVYGYTF
TRBV28	many	TRBD1	TRBJ1-4	TGTGCCAGCAGGGATACTGGGACAGGGGGCTTGAAACTGTTTTTT	CASRDTGTGGLKLFF
TRBV5-6	-	-	TRBJ2-1	TGTGCCAGCAGCCGAGCAGGTACTTACAATGAGCAGTTCTTC	CASSRAGTYNEQFF
TRBV4-1	-	TRBD2	TRBJ2-2	TGCGCCAGCAGCCGGAGGCCCCCGCGGACTAGCGGGGACAACACCGGGGAGCTGTTTTTT	CASSRRPPRTSGDNTGELFF
TRBV5-4	-	TRBD1	TRBJ1-2	TGTGCCAGCAGCAGGGACAGCTATGGCTACACCTTC	CASSRDSYGYTF
TRBV5-1	-	-	TRBJ2-7	TGCGCCAGCAGCTTAAGAGCCTCGACAACATCCTACGAGCAGTACTTC	CASSLRASTTSYEQYF
TRBV5-1	-	-	TRBJ2-1	TGCGCCAGCATGGGAGTGGGGAATGAGCAGTTCTTC	CASMGVGNEQFF